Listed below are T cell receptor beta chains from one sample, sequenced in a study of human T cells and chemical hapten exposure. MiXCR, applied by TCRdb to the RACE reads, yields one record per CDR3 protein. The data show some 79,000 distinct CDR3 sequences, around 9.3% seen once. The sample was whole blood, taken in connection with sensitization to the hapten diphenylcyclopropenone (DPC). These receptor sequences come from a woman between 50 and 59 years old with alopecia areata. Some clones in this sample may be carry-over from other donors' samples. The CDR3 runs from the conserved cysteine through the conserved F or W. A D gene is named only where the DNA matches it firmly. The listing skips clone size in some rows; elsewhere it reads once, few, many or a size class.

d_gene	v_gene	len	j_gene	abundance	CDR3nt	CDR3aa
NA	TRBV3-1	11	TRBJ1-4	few	TGTGCCAGCAGCCAAGGAGAAAAACTGTTTTTT	CASSQGEKLFF
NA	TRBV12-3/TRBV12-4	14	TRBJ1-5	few	TGTGCCAGCAGTTCAGGCGGAGGTGGGCCGCCCCAGCATTTT	CASSSGGGGPPQHF
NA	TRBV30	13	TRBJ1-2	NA	TGTGCCTGGAGTGTACCCGAGACGGGTGGCTACACCTTC	CAWSVPETGGYTF
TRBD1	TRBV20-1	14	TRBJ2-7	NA	TGCAGTGCTAGGACAGGGGGCAGTTCCTACGAGCAGTACTTC	CSARTGGSSYEQYF
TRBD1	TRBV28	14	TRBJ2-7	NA	TGTGCCAGCAGCAGAGCCGGGACAGACTACGAGCAGTACTTC	CASSRAGTDYEQYF
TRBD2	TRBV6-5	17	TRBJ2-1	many	TGTGCCAGCAGTACTCTCTTAGCGGGAGGGAGTTACAATGAGCAGTTCTTC	CASSTLLAGGSYNEQFF
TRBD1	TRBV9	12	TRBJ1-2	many	TGTGCCAGCAGCGTTCACAGGGGCGGCTACACCTTC	CASSVHRGGYTF
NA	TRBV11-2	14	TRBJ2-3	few	TGTGCCAGCAGCTTTGACAGGAGCACAGATACGCAGTATTTT	CASSFDRSTDTQYF
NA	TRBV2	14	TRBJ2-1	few	TGTGCCAGCTCCGGGACTCGATCTAACAATGAGCAGTTCTTC	CASSGTRSNNEQFF
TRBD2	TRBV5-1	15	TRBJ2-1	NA	TGCGCCAGCAGCGCGGGAGCAGAATCCCACAATGAGCAGTTCTTC	CASSAGAESHNEQFF
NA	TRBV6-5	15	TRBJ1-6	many	TGTGCCAGCAGTCGAGCGAGCTCCTATAATTCACCCCTCCACTTT	CASSRASSYNSPLHF
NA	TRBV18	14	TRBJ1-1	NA	TGTGCCAGCTCACCCCTCGGCGGGGACACTGAAGCTTTCTTT	CASSPLGGDTEAFF
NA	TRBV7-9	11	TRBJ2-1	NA	TGTGCCAGCAGCCCAGGGGGGTGGCAGTTCTTC	CASSPGGWQFF
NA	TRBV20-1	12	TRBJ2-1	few	TGCAGTGCTAGCTTGACAGCCAATGAGCAGTTCTTC	CSASLTANEQFF
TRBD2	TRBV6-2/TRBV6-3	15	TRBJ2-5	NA	TGTGCCAGCAGTTACTCATCCAGCGGGAGCGAGACCCAGTACTTC	CASSYSSSGSETQYF
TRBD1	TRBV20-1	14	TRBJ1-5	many	TGCAGTGCTAGTCTGGGACAGGGCTATCAGCCCCAGCATTTT	CSASLGQGYQPQHF
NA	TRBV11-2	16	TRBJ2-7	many	TGTGCCAGCAGCCCCCTGACAGGAGGAAGGTACTACGAGCAGTACTTC	CASSPLTGGRYYEQYF
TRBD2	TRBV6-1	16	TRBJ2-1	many	TGTGCCAGCAGTGCCCGACTAGCGGGGGGAGACAATGAGCAGTTCTTC	CASSARLAGGDNEQFF
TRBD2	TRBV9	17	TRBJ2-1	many	TGTGCCAGCAGCGAGTCACCCGGGGAGGGCTCCTACAATGAGCAGTTCTTC	CASSESPGEGSYNEQFF
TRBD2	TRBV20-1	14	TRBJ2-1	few	TGCAGTGCTAGAGATCAGGCCAGCGGGAGTAGTCAGTTCTTC	CSARDQASGSSQFF
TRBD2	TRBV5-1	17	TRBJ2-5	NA	TGCGCCAGCAGCTCCCTGACTAGCGGAGTTCCTCGGGAGACCCAGTACTTC	CASSSLTSGVPRETQYF
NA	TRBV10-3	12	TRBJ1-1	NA	TGTGCCATCAGGACCCAGAACACTGAAGCTTTCTTT	CAIRTQNTEAFF
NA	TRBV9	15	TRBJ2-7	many	TGTGCCAGCAGCGTAGGGGTTGGGCGAACCTACGAGCAGTACTTC	CASSVGVGRTYEQYF
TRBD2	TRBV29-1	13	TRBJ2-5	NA	TGCAGCGTTCAAGCGGGAGCGGGGGAGACCCAGTACTTC	CSVQAGAGETQYF
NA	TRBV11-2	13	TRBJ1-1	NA	TGTGCCAGCAGCGTCGGCCCCGGGACAGAAGCTTTCTTT	CASSVGPGTEAFF
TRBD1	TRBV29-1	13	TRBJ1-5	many	TGCAGCGTTGGCCCACAGGGGGGACAGCCCCAGCATTTT	CSVGPQGGQPQHF
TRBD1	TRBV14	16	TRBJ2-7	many	TGTGCCAGCAGCCAAGATCTGTGGGACAGGGGCTACGAGCAGTACTTC	CASSQDLWDRGYEQYF
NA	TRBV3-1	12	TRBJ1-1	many	TGTGCCAGCAGCCACCCCGGCAGACAAGCTTTCTTT	CASSHPGRQAFF
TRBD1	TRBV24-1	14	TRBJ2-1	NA	TGTGCCACCAGTGACCCGGACAGGGGGGATGAGCAGTTCTTC	CATSDPDRGDEQFF
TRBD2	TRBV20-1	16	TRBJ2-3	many	TGCAGTGCTAGAGAGTTCGCGGGAGGGCGGTCAGATACGCAGTATTTT	CSAREFAGGRSDTQYF
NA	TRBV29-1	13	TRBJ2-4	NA	TGCAGCGTTGTTTTTGGAGCCAAAAACATTCAGTACTTC	CSVVFGAKNIQYF
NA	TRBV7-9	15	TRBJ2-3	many	TGTGCCAGCAGCTTAGGGCAGGGTCCCACAGATACGCAGTATTTT	CASSLGQGPTDTQYF
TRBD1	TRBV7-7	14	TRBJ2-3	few	TGTGCCAGCAGCAAGGACAGGGGGGCAGATACGCAGTATTTT	CASSKDRGADTQYF
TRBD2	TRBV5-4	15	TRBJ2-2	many	TGTGCCAGCAGCCCCGGCGGGAGGCGGACCGGGGAGCTGTTTTTT	CASSPGGRRTGELFF
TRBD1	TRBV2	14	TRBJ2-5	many	TGTGCCAGCACCGGACAGGGGGCCTCGGAGACCCAGTACTTC	CASTGQGASETQYF
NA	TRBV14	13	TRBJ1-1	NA	TGTGCCAGCACCTGGACAGCGAACACTGAAGCTTTCTTT	CASTWTANTEAFF
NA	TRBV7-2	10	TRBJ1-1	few	TGTGCCAGCAGCTCAGTTGAAGCTTTCTTT	CASSSVEAFF
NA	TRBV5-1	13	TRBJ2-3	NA	TGCGCCAGCAGTCCAGGGACGGCAGATACGCAGTATTTT	CASSPGTADTQYF
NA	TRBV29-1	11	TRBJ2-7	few	TGCAGCGGGGGCGTGGGGTACGAGCAGTACTTC	CSGGVGYEQYF
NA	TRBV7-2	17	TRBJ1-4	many	TGTGCCAGCAGCCCGCTAAGAGGGTATGCAACTAATGAAAAACTGTTTTTT	CASSPLRGYATNEKLFF
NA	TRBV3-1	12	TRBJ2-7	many	TGTGCCAGCAGCACCCTAGCCGGGGAGCAGTACTTC	CASSTLAGEQYF
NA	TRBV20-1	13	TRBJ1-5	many	TGCAGTGCTAGAGAGGAGAGGGTGCAGCCCCAGCATTTT	CSAREERVQPQHF
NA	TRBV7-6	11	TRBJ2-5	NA	TGTGCCAGCAGCGGACAAGAGACCCAGTACTTC	CASSGQETQYF